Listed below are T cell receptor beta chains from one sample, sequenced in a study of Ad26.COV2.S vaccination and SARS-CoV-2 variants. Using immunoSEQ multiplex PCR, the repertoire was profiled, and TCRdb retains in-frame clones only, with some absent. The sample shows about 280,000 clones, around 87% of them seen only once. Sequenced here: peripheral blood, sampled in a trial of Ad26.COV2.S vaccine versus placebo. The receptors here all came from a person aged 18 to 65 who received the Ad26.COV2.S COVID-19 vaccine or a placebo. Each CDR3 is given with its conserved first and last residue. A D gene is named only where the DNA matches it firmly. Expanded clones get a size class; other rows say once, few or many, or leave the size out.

CDR3 protein: CASSPSGTANFGISPLHF
CDR3 DNA: TGTGCCAGCAGTCCGTCCGGGACCGCTAACTTCGGGATTTCACCCCTCCACTTT
clone size: .
CDR3 length: 18
J gene: TRBJ1-6
D gene: .
V gene: TRBV27

CDR3 protein: CASSPRSGGNEQFF
CDR3 DNA: TGTGCCAGCAGCCCCCGCAGCGGGGGAAATGAGCAGTTCTTC
clone size: once
CDR3 length: 14
J gene: TRBJ2-1
D gene: TRBD2
V gene: TRBV13

CDR3 protein: CASSGTGNSGANVLTF
CDR3 DNA: TGTGCCAGCAGTGGGACAGGGAACTCTGGGGCCAACGTCCTGACTTTC
clone size: .
CDR3 length: 16
J gene: TRBJ2-6
D gene: TRBD1
V gene: TRBV2

CDR3 protein: CASSLGTSGYNEQFF
CDR3 DNA: TGCGCCAGCAGCCTCGGGACTAGCGGTTACAATGAGCAGTTCTTC
clone size: .
CDR3 length: 15
J gene: TRBJ2-1
D gene: TRBD2
V gene: TRBV5-1

CDR3 protein: CATSDPRLVTAPSGNTIYF
CDR3 DNA: TGTGCCACCAGTGATCCCCGATTAGTTACAGCACCGTCTGGAAACACCATATATTTT
clone size: once
CDR3 length: 19
J gene: TRBJ1-3
D gene: .
V gene: TRBV24-1

CDR3 protein: CASEWDGGNTIYF
CDR3 DNA: TGTGCCAGTGAGTGGGACGGTGGAAACACCATATATTTT
clone size: .
CDR3 length: 13
J gene: TRBJ1-3
D gene: .
V gene: TRBV19

CDR3 protein: CSVRRDRGYGYTF
CDR3 DNA: TGCAGCGTTCGGCGGGACAGGGGGTATGGCTACACCTTC
clone size: once
CDR3 length: 13
J gene: TRBJ1-2
D gene: TRBD1
V gene: TRBV29-1

CDR3 protein: CASSRTVSPQETQYF
CDR3 DNA: TGTGCCAGCAGCCGCACCGTCTCCCCCCAAGAGACCCAGTACTTC
clone size: once
CDR3 length: 15
J gene: TRBJ2-5
D gene: .
V gene: TRBV5-4

CDR3 protein: CASSKWGPRNTEAFF
CDR3 DNA: TGTGCCAGCAGTAAATGGGGACCCAGGAACACTGAAGCTTTCTTT
clone size: .
CDR3 length: 15
J gene: TRBJ1-1
D gene: .
V gene: TRBV27

CDR3 protein: CASSSQPTGASSGELFF
CDR3 DNA: TGCGCCAGCAGCTCTCAACCGACAGGTGCGAGTTCCGGGGAGCTGTTTTTT
clone size: .
CDR3 length: 17
J gene: TRBJ2-2
D gene: .
V gene: TRBV5-1

CDR3 protein: CASRGYRGPGDSNQPQHF
CDR3 DNA: TGTGCCAGTAGGGGGTACAGGGGGCCAGGGGATAGCAATCAGCCCCAGCATTTT
clone size: .
CDR3 length: 18
J gene: TRBJ1-5
D gene: TRBD1
V gene: TRBV19

CDR3 protein: CASSYDRGPHQPQHF
CDR3 DNA: TGTGCCAGCAGTTACGACAGGGGGCCCCATCAGCCCCAGCATTTT
clone size: .
CDR3 length: 15
J gene: TRBJ1-5
D gene: TRBD1
V gene: TRBV6-2/TRBV6-3

CDR3 protein: CASKLEFFSPLHF
CDR3 DNA: TGTGCCAGCAAATTGGAGTTTTTTTCACCCCTCCACTTT
clone size: .
CDR3 length: 13
J gene: TRBJ1-6
D gene: .
V gene: TRBV27

CDR3 protein: CASMPGTGAGELFF
CDR3 DNA: TGTGCCAGCATGCCCGGGACAGGGGCCGGGGAGCTGTTTTTT
clone size: .
CDR3 length: 14
J gene: TRBJ2-2
D gene: TRBD1
V gene: TRBV27

CDR3 protein: CASSLFGGGSYNEQFF
CDR3 DNA: TGTGCCAGCAGTTTATTCGGAGGAGGCTCCTACAATGAGCAGTTCTTC
clone size: .
CDR3 length: 16
J gene: TRBJ2-1
D gene: .
V gene: TRBV27

CDR3 protein: CASTSGPLEAFF
CDR3 DNA: TGTGCCAGTACCTCCGGGCCGTTGGAAGCTTTCTTT
clone size: .
CDR3 length: 12
J gene: TRBJ1-1
D gene: .
V gene: TRBV19

CDR3 protein: CAISSLAGGTNEQFF
CDR3 DNA: TGTGCCATCAGTTCGCTAGCGGGGGGGACCAATGAGCAGTTCTTC
clone size: .
CDR3 length: 15
J gene: TRBJ2-1
D gene: TRBD2
V gene: TRBV10-3

CDR3 protein: CASSYSKREGYGYTF
CDR3 DNA: TGTGCCAGCAGTTACTCGAAACGGGAGGGCTATGGCTACACCTTC
clone size: .
CDR3 length: 15
J gene: TRBJ1-2
D gene: .
V gene: TRBV6-2/TRBV6-3

CDR3 protein: CASSRGEAFF
CDR3 DNA: TGTGCCAGCAGTCGGGGTGAAGCTTTCTTT
clone size: .
CDR3 length: 10
J gene: TRBJ1-1
D gene: .
V gene: TRBV28

CDR3 protein: CASSLELLYEQYF
CDR3 DNA: TGTGCCAGCAGCTTGGAACTTCTCTACGAGCAGTACTTC
clone size: .
CDR3 length: 13
J gene: TRBJ2-7
D gene: .
V gene: TRBV5-4

CDR3 protein: CASSSTGGYEQYF
CDR3 DNA: TGTGCCAGTAGTTCGACAGGGGGCTACGAGCAGTACTTC
clone size: .
CDR3 length: 13
J gene: TRBJ2-7
D gene: TRBD1
V gene: TRBV19

CDR3 protein: CASSSTWDPNQPQHF
CDR3 DNA: TGTGCCAGCAGTTCGACCTGGGACCCGAATCAGCCCCAGCATTTT
clone size: once
CDR3 length: 15
J gene: TRBJ1-5
D gene: .
V gene: TRBV6-5

CDR3 protein: CASSSGPNYEQYF
CDR3 DNA: TGCGCCAGCAGCTCAGGCCCCAACTACGAGCAGTACTTC
clone size: .
CDR3 length: 13
J gene: TRBJ2-7
D gene: .
V gene: TRBV4-1

CDR3 protein: CASSTRDKTNTEAFF
CDR3 DNA: TGCGCCAGCAGCACTCGGGACAAGACAAACACTGAAGCTTTCTTT
clone size: .
CDR3 length: 15
J gene: TRBJ1-1
D gene: .
V gene: TRBV5-1

CDR3 protein: CASTDRGDTGELFF
CDR3 DNA: TGTGCCAGCACAGACAGGGGTGACACCGGGGAGCTGTTTTTT
clone size: .
CDR3 length: 14
J gene: TRBJ2-2
D gene: TRBD1
V gene: TRBV7-9

CDR3 protein: CASSLGQGSIQYF
CDR3 DNA: TGTGCCAGCAGCCTCGGACAGGGGAGCATTCAGTACTTC
clone size: once
CDR3 length: 13
J gene: TRBJ2-4
D gene: TRBD1
V gene: TRBV14

CDR3 protein: CASSQDRASGGSVNEQFF
CDR3 DNA: TGCGCCAGCAGCCAAGATCGGGCTAGCGGAGGGTCGGTCAATGAGCAGTTCTTC
clone size: .
CDR3 length: 18
J gene: TRBJ2-1
D gene: TRBD2
V gene: TRBV4-1

CDR3 protein: CASNQGLDTQYF
CDR3 DNA: TGTGCCAGCAACCAGGGATTAGATACGCAGTATTTT
clone size: .
CDR3 length: 12
J gene: TRBJ2-3
D gene: .
V gene: TRBV7-9

CDR3 protein: CASSPGGGSYEQYF
CDR3 DNA: TGTGCCAGCTCTCCGGGGGGCGGGAGCTACGAGCAGTACTTC
clone size: .
CDR3 length: 14
J gene: TRBJ2-7
D gene: .
V gene: TRBV18

CDR3 protein: CASSLPTKNTEAFF
CDR3 DNA: TGTGCCAGCAGTTTGCCCACCAAGAACACTGAAGCTTTCTTT
clone size: .
CDR3 length: 14
J gene: TRBJ1-1
D gene: .
V gene: TRBV6-5

CDR3 protein: CASSQARQGYQETQYF
CDR3 DNA: TGTGCCAGCAGCCAAGCACGACAGGGGTACCAAGAGACCCAGTACTTC
clone size: .
CDR3 length: 16
J gene: TRBJ2-5
D gene: TRBD1
V gene: TRBV3-1/TRBV3-2

CDR3 protein: CASSVHGEMGEKLFF
CDR3 DNA: TGTGCCAGCAGCGTCCATGGGGAAATGGGGGAAAAACTGTTTTTT
clone size: .
CDR3 length: 15
J gene: TRBJ1-4
D gene: .
V gene: TRBV9

CDR3 protein: CASSLGGKKTGELFF
CDR3 DNA: TGTGCCAGCAGCTTAGGGGGGAAAAAGACCGGGGAGCTGTTTTTT
clone size: .
CDR3 length: 15
J gene: TRBJ2-2
D gene: .
V gene: TRBV7-2

CDR3 protein: CASSPGLAGGNYEQYF
CDR3 DNA: TGTGCCAGCAGCCCTGGACTAGCGGGGGGGAACTACGAGCAGTACTTC
clone size: .
CDR3 length: 16
J gene: TRBJ2-7
D gene: TRBD2
V gene: TRBV13

CDR3 protein: CASSLGTGGSKYF
CDR3 DNA: TGTGCCAGCAGCTTAGGAACTGGCGGCTCGAAGTACTTC
clone size: .
CDR3 length: 13
J gene: TRBJ2-7
D gene: .
V gene: TRBV11-2

CDR3 protein: CASSSLPPSYEQYF
CDR3 DNA: TGTGCCAGCAGTTCCCTCCCTCCCTCCTACGAGCAGTACTTC
clone size: .
CDR3 length: 14
J gene: TRBJ2-7
D gene: .
V gene: TRBV6-5

CDR3 protein: CASSPSGGGLYEQYF
CDR3 DNA: TGTGCCAGCAGTCCCTCGGGGGGGGGCTTGTACGAGCAGTACTTC
clone size: .
CDR3 length: 15
J gene: TRBJ2-7
D gene: TRBD2
V gene: TRBV28

CDR3 protein: CASSFNGGRENAGANVLTF
CDR3 DNA: TGCGCCAGCAGCTTTAATGGTGGCAGGGAAAATGCTGGGGCCAACGTCCTGACTTTC
clone size: .
CDR3 length: 19
J gene: TRBJ2-6
D gene: .
V gene: TRBV5-1

CDR3 protein: CASSLQGAYTEAFF
CDR3 DNA: TGTGCCAGCAGCTTACAGGGGGCTTACACTGAAGCTTTCTTT
clone size: .
CDR3 length: 14
J gene: TRBJ1-1
D gene: TRBD1
V gene: TRBV7-2

CDR3 protein: CASSTPDRPLYGYTF
CDR3 DNA: TGTGCCAGCAGTACTCCGGACAGGCCCCTCTATGGCTACACCTTC
clone size: .
CDR3 length: 15
J gene: TRBJ1-2
D gene: TRBD1
V gene: TRBV28

CDR3 protein: CAWTGGVTDTQYF
CDR3 DNA: TGTGCCTGGACAGGGGGAGTCACAGATACGCAGTATTTT
clone size: once
CDR3 length: 13
J gene: TRBJ2-3
D gene: TRBD1
V gene: TRBV30

CDR3 protein: CASSLFGNYGYTF
CDR3 DNA: TGTGCCAGCAGCTTATTCGGGAACTATGGCTACACCTTC
clone size: .
CDR3 length: 13
J gene: TRBJ1-2
D gene: .
V gene: TRBV7-9

CDR3 protein: CASSGGQGGYGYTF
CDR3 DNA: TGTGCCAGCAGCGGCGGACAGGGCGGCTATGGCTACACCTTC
clone size: .
CDR3 length: 14
J gene: TRBJ1-2
D gene: TRBD1
V gene: TRBV2

CDR3 protein: CASSSRLAGARNTQYF
CDR3 DNA: TGTGCCAGCAGCTCCCGACTAGCGGGGGCCCGAAATACGCAGTATTTT
clone size: .
CDR3 length: 16
J gene: TRBJ2-3
D gene: TRBD2
V gene: TRBV3-1/TRBV3-2

CDR3 protein: CASSVDRENTEAFF
CDR3 DNA: TGTGCCAGCAGTGTGGACAGGGAGAACACTGAAGCTTTCTTT
clone size: .
CDR3 length: 14
J gene: TRBJ1-1
D gene: TRBD1
V gene: TRBV25-1

CDR3 protein: CASSNSQGNTEAFF
CDR3 DNA: TGCGCCAGCAGCAACTCCCAGGGGAACACTGAAGCTTTCTTT
clone size: .
CDR3 length: 14
J gene: TRBJ1-1
D gene: .
V gene: TRBV5-1

CDR3 protein: CASQRTGNEKLFF
CDR3 DNA: TGCGCCAGCCAAAGGACAGGGAATGAAAAACTGTTTTTT
clone size: .
CDR3 length: 13
J gene: TRBJ1-4
D gene: TRBD1
V gene: TRBV4-3

CDR3 protein: CASSTTSGSSSYNEQFF
CDR3 DNA: TGCGCCAGCAGCACAACTAGCGGGAGTAGCTCCTACAATGAGCAGTTCTTC
clone size: once
CDR3 length: 17
J gene: TRBJ2-1
D gene: TRBD2
V gene: TRBV5-1

CDR3 protein: CASSRDGGSYEQYF
CDR3 DNA: TGCGCCAGCAGCCGCGACGGCGGCTCCTACGAGCAGTACTTC
clone size: .
CDR3 length: 14
J gene: TRBJ2-7
D gene: .
V gene: TRBV5-1

CDR3 protein: CASSTLAGWAYNEQFF
CDR3 DNA: TGTGCCAGCAGCACTTTAGCGGGGTGGGCCTACAATGAGCAGTTCTTC
clone size: .
CDR3 length: 16
J gene: TRBJ2-1
D gene: TRBD2
V gene: TRBV7-2

CDR3 protein: CASRPRGGNNSPLHF
CDR3 DNA: TGTGCCAGCAGGCCCCGAGGGGGAAACAATTCACCCCTCCACTTT
clone size: .
CDR3 length: 15
J gene: TRBJ1-6
D gene: .
V gene: TRBV7-9

CDR3 protein: CASSQDLGVVTDTQYF
CDR3 DNA: TGCGCCAGCAGCCAAGATTTAGGGGTGGTCACAGATACGCAGTATTTT
clone size: .
CDR3 length: 16
J gene: TRBJ2-3
D gene: .
V gene: TRBV4-3

CDR3 protein: CASSPGVEAFF
CDR3 DNA: TGTGCCAGCTCCCCAGGGGTGGAAGCTTTCTTT
clone size: .
CDR3 length: 11
J gene: TRBJ1-1
D gene: .
V gene: TRBV18

CDR3 protein: CASSPSPANYGYTF
CDR3 DNA: TGTGCCAGCAGCCCCTCCCCCGCTAACTATGGCTACACCTTC
clone size: many
CDR3 length: 14
J gene: TRBJ1-2
D gene: .
V gene: TRBV7-4

CDR3 protein: CASSPGYSSYEQYF
CDR3 DNA: TGTGCCAGCAGCCCGGGGTATAGCTCCTACGAGCAGTACTTC
clone size: .
CDR3 length: 14
J gene: TRBJ2-7
D gene: .
V gene: TRBV28

CDR3 protein: CASSQDAGLETQYF
CDR3 DNA: TGCGCCAGCAGCCAAGATGCGGGTCTAGAGACCCAGTACTTC
clone size: .
CDR3 length: 14
J gene: TRBJ2-5
D gene: .
V gene: TRBV4-3